This entry concerns a single T cell receptor beta chain. Its antigen is still unknown. The data belong to a study of cytomegalovirus exposure and HLA in healthy donors. Findings and limits, study-wide: Most TCR beta V segments were productive about 87% or about 30% of the time in an earlier analysis. A list of 164 TCR beta chains associated with cytomegalovirus was given.

13 Jbeta primers and 60 Vbeta primers were used for the PCR. The assay was immunoSEQ multiplex PCR, and TCRdb's table has in-frame clones only and misses some. The sample gives 150,000 to 200,000 clones, roughly 80% of which show up once; less than 6% is in the top ten. This sequence originates from a woman aged 25 to 39 in good health and CMV-seropositive. Material: PBMCs.

CDR3 sequence (DNA): TGTGCCAGTAGTATCGGCATCCGGGGACAGGGTAACCACGAGCAGTACTTC. Translation: CASSIGIRGQGNHEQYF. This rearrangement joins TRBV19 to TRBJ2-7; 9 bases map to TRBD1. The CDR3 runs 17 residues. Germline lookup yields CDR1 LNHDA and CDR2 SQIVND (reference sequence). V was pared by 3 bases and J by 5 bases, with 14 bases of the junction left unmatched.